This TCR beta chain was recorded in a study of T-cell reconstitution after alpha-beta-depleted transplantation in children. Using unique molecular identifiers, the investigators prepared the TCRbeta library. TCRdb called the PCR reads again in MiXCR, with one record for every CDR3 protein. Of approximately 420,000 distinct CDR3 sequences in the sample, under 13% were seen once. This clonotype came up a few times. The V gene lost 4 bases and the J gene lost 5 bases, with 16 bases spanning the gap. The V gene's germline CDR1 is SGHDT and CDR2 YYEEEE. The CDR3 runs to 15 residues. The chain recombines TRBV5-6 with TRBJ2-1; D is ambiguous. Sample: PBMCs from the stem cell graft donor, taken from the stem cell graft. The clonotype originates from a human donor who donated a stem cell graft to a child with acute myeloid leukemia. CDR3 amino acids: CASSPPPVYNNEQFF. CDR3 DNA sequence: TGTGCCAGCAGCCCCCCCCCAGTCTACAACAATGAGCAGTTCTTC.